The sequence of this TCR beta chain was determined in a study of blood T cell repertoires in COVID-19. CDR1 is SGHRS and CDR2 is YFSETQ in the germline V gene. V lost 0 bases, J lost 0 bases, and 11 bases stayed unmatched. This CDR3 comprises 18 residues. Produced via immunoSEQ multiplex PCR; TCRdb's table is partial and in-frame only. This repertoire shows under 150,000 clones, less than 90% found once; its top ten account for 5.8%. V is TRBV5-1 and J is TRBJ2-5, with TRBD1 matching over 7 bases. Sample: PBMCs or T cells enriched from blood (not recorded which). The sequence derives from a woman aged 45 to 65 who had been exposed to COVID-19. The CDR3 protein is CASSLGFGVRGYQETQYF. In DNA form, the CDR3 reads TGCGCCAGCAGCTTGGGGTTCGGCGTCAGGGGGTACCAAGAGACCCAGTACTTC.